The 3 T cell receptor beta chains below were found in one sample sequenced in a study of blood T cell repertoires in COVID-19. Produced via immunoSEQ multiplex PCR; TCRdb's table is partial and in-frame only. The data show over 100,000 clones, 88% seen once. Sample: peripheral blood. The receptors stem from a man aged 45-65 years with acute or convalescent COVID-19.

For this clone: The junction shows a germline mismatch at one end, possibly a read error. The V and J genes are TRBV7-3 and TRBJ1-1; TRBD1 aligns across 8 bases. The CDR3 contains 14 residues. From germline, CDR1 is SGHTA and CDR2 FQGTGA. Here the CDR3 reads CASSLTGGDTEAFF. The CDR3 DNA reads TGTGCCAGCAGCCTAACAGGGGGGGACACTGAAGCTTTCTTT.

V usage is TRBV10-3 and J usage is TRBJ2-7, with D possibly matching TRBD2 (7 bases). Trimming pared 4 bases from V and 6 bases from J, leaving 19 bases between. Germline-derived CDR1 and CDR2 are ENHRY and SYGVKD. CDR3 length: 15 amino acids. Here the CDR3 DNA reads TGTGCCATCAGTGTAGCGTCCGGGGGGCCGGGCGAGCAGTACTTC. Translation gives CAISVASGGPGEQYF.

The CDR3 loop reads CASTEGRAGGQETQYF. The DNA of the CDR3 is TGTGCCAGCACCGAAGGGAGAGCGGGGGGCCAAGAGACCCAGTACTTC. The chain has TRBV2 and TRBJ2-5; 9 nucleotides agree with TRBD2. Germline values: CDR1 SNHLY, CDR2 FYNNEI. The ends lost 7 bases at V and 1 base at J; junction bases unmatched: 10. The CDR3 is made up of 16 amino acids. Looking up the rest from reference TRBV2 and TRBJ2-5 gives the full variable domain: EPEVTQTPSHQVTQMGQEVILRCVPISNHLYFYWYRQILGQKVEFLVSFYNNEISEKSEIFDDQFSVERPDGSNFTLKIRSTKLEDSAMYFCASTEGRAGGQETQYFGPGTRLLVL.